This T cell receptor (beta chain) was recovered during a study of T cells expressing NK-cell markers. Study as a whole: The sequencing cohort of eight donors included seven HCMV-seropositive individuals and one seronegative individual. Study-wide results and limits: A handful of donors had dominant NKG2C+ clonotypes that comprised roughly 1.0-7.5% of their CD8+ T cells. The CD3+CD56-NKG2C+ fraction of a handful of donors was also led by these clonotypes.

The germline gives CDR1 SGDLS, CDR2 YYNGEE. The CDR3 is 14 amino acids. As concerns this clonotype: The antigen is unknown.

TCR beta cDNA was generated via 5'RACE template switching incorporating UMIs. From its re-call of the 5' RACE reads, TCRdb lists each CDR3 protein once, without DNA. The sample data list about 390,000 distinct CDR3 sequences. The rearrangement uses TRBV9 and TRBJ1-6. Sequences were obtained from blood T cells: a sorted CD56 or NKG2C T cell subset, CD4+ or CD8+ T cells, or bulk PBMC T cells (not recorded which). This clonotype was sampled from a woman between 50 and 59 years old in good health. The CDR3 loop is CASSVQNSNSPLHF.